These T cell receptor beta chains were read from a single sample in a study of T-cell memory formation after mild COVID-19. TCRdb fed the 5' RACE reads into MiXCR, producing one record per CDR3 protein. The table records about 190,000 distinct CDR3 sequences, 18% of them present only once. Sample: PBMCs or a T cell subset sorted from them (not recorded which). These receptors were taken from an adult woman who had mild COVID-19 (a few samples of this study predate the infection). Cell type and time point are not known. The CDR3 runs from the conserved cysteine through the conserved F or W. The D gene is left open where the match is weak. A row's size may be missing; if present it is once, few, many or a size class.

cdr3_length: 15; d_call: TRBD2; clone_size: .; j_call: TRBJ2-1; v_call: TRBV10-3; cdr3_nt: TGTGCCATCAGTGGACTAGCGGGGGCGGGGAATGAGCAGTTCTTC; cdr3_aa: CAISGLAGAGNEQFF
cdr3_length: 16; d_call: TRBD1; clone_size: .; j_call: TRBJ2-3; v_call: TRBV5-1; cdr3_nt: TGCGCCAGCAGCAGGGACAGGGGGCGCGGGACAGATACGCAGTATTTT; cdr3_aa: CASSRDRGRGTDTQYF
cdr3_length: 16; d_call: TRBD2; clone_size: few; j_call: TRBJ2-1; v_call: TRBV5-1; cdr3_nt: TGCGCCAGCAGCACAGCCCCAGCGGGGGCGAACAATGAGCAGTTCTTC; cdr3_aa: CASSTAPAGANNEQFF
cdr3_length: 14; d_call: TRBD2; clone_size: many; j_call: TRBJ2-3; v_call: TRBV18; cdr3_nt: TGTGCCAGCGCAACCGCGGGGGGCACAGATACGCAGTATTTT; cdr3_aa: CASATAGGTDTQYF
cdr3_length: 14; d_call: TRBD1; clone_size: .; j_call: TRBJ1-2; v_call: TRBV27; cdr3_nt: TGTGCCAGCAGGGGGACAGGGAATATCTATGGCTACACCTTC; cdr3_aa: CASRGTGNIYGYTF
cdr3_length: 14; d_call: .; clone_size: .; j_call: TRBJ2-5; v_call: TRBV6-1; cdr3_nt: TGTGCCAGCAGTATGCGGGGTCACCAAGAGACCCAGTACTTC; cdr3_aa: CASSMRGHQETQYF
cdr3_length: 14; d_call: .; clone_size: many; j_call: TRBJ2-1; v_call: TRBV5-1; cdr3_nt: TGCGCCAGCAGCTTGGCAGAAAACTTCAATGAGCAGTTCTTC; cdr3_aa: CASSLAENFNEQFF
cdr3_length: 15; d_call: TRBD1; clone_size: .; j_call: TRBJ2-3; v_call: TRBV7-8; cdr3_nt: TGTGCCAGCAGCTCGCGCGACAGGGCTGCAGATACGCAGTATTTT; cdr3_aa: CASSSRDRAADTQYF
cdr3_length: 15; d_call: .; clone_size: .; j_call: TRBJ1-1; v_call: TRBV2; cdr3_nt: TGTGCCAGCAGTGAAGCGGAACTGATGAACACTGAAGCTTTCTTT; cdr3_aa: CASSEAELMNTEAFF
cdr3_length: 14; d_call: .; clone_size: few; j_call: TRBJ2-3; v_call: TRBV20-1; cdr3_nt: TGCAGTGCTAGAGAGACCCCAGGCACAGATACGCAGTATTTT; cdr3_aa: CSARETPGTDTQYF
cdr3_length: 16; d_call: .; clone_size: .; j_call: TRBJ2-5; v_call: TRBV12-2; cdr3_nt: TGTGCAAGTCGCTTAAGAGTCGGGGAGGCAGGAGAGACCCAGTACTTC; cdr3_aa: CASRLRVGEAGETQYF
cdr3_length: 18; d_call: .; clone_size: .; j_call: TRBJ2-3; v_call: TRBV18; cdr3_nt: TGTGCCAGCTCACCCCCAGGTTTTAGGGTGGAAGGAACAGATACGCAGTATTTT; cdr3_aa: CASSPPGFRVEGTDTQYF
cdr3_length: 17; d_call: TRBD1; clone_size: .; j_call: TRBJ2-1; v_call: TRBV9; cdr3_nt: TGTGCCAGCAGCGTAGGAATGGGACAGGGACCCTTCGTCCGGCAGTTCTTC; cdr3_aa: CASSVGMGQGPFVRQFF
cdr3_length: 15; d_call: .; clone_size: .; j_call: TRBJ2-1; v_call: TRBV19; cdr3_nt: TGTGCCAGTAGGGAGGGGCGCAGCTCCTACAATGAGCAGTTCTTC; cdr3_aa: CASREGRSSYNEQFF
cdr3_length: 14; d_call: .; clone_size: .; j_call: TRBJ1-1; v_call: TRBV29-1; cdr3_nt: TGCAGCGGGGGACGGCGGGACATGAACACTGAAGCTTTCTTT; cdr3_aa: CSGGRRDMNTEAFF
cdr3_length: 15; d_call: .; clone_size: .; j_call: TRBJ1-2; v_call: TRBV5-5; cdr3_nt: TGTGCCAGCAGCTTGTCGACAACGTCCCTCTATGGCTACACCTTC; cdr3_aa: CASSLSTTSLYGYTF
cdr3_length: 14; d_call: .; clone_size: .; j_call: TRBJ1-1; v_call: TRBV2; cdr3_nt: TGTGCCAGCAACAAGCAGGGCCTGAACACTGAAGCTTTCTTT; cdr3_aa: CASNKQGLNTEAFF
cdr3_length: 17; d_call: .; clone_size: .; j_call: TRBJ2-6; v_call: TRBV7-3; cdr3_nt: TGTGCCAGCAGCCTAAGCCGCGTCGGGACTGGGGCCAACGTCCTGACTTTC; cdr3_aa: CASSLSRVGTGANVLTF
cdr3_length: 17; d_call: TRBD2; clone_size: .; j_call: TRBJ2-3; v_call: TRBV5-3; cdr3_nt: TGTGCCAGAAGCCCACCGGGACTAGCGGATGCACAGGGAACGCAGTATTTT; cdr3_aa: CARSPPGLADAQGTQYF
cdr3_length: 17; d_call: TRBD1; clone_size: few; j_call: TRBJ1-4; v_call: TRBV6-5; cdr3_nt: TGTGCCAGCAGTCGCCTCATGCCGACAGGGCTGAGCGAAAAACTGTTTTTT; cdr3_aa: CASSRLMPTGLSEKLFF
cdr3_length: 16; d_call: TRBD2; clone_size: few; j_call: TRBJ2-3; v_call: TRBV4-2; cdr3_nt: TGTGCCAGCAGCGCACGGACTAGCGGGAGTCGGGATACGCAGTATTTT; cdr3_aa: CASSARTSGSRDTQYF
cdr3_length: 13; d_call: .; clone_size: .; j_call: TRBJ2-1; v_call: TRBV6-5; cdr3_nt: TGTGCCAGCAGATCTCCTAGCGTGGGTGAGCAGTTCTTC; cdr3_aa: CASRSPSVGEQFF
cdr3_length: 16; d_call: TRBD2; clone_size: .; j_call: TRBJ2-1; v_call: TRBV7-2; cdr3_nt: TGTGCCAGCAGCTTAGGCCCTAGCGGGAGCTACAATGAGCAGTTCTTC; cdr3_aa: CASSLGPSGSYNEQFF
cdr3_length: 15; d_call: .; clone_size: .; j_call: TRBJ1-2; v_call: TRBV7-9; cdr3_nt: TGTGCCAGCAGCGTCCGGGGGCCCCTTGGCTATGGCTACACCTTC; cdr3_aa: CASSVRGPLGYGYTF
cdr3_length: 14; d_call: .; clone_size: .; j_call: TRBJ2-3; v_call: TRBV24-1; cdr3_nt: TGTGCCACCAGTGATTTGCACGGGACAGATACGCAGTATTTT; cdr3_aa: CATSDLHGTDTQYF
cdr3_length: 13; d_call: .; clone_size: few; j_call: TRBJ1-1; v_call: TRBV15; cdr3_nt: TGTGCCACCAGCCGGGGGAGGGACACTGAAGCTTTCTTT; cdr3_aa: CATSRGRDTEAFF
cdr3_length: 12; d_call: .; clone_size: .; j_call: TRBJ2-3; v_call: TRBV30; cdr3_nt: TGTGCCTGGAGTCCACATACAGATACGCAGTATTTT; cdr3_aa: CAWSPHTDTQYF
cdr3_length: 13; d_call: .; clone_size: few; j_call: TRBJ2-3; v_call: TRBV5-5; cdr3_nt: TGTGCCAGCAGCTCCTACACCACAGATACGCAGTATTTT; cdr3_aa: CASSSYTTDTQYF
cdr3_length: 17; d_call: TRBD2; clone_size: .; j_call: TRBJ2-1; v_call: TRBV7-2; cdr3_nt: TGTGCCAGCGGGTTACCGGGACTAGCGGGAGGATTGGGTGAGCAGTTCTTC; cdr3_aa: CASGLPGLAGGLGEQFF
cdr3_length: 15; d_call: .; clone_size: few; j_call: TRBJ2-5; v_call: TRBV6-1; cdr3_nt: TGTGCCAGCAGTGTGACGCAAGGGCCGAGGGAGACCCAGTACTTC; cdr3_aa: CASSVTQGPRETQYF
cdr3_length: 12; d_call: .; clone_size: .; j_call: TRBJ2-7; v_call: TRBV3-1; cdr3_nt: TGTGCCAGCAGCCAATCACTGGTGGGGCAGTACTTC; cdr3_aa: CASSQSLVGQYF
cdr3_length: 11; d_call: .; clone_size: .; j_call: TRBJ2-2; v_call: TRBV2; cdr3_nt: TGTGCCAGCAATCTGCGCGGGGAGCTGTTTTTT; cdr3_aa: CASNLRGELFF
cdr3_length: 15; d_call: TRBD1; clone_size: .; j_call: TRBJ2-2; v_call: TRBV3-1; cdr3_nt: TGTGCCAGCAGCTTCAGGACAGGGACGTCCGGGGAGCTGTTTTTT; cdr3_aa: CASSFRTGTSGELFF
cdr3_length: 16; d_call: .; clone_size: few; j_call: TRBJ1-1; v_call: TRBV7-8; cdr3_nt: TGTGCCAGCAGCTTGGTGCTCACGAGGACGAACACTGAAGCTTTCTTT; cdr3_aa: CASSLVLTRTNTEAFF
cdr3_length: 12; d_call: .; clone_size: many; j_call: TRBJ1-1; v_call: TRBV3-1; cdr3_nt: TGTGCCAGCAGCCTAAGAGGAGGGGAAGCTTTCTTT; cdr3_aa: CASSLRGGEAFF
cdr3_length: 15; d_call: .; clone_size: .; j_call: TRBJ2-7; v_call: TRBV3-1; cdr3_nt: TGTGCCAGCAGCCAAGATCAGGGTAGGCGCTACGAGCAGTACTTC; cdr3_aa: CASSQDQGRRYEQYF
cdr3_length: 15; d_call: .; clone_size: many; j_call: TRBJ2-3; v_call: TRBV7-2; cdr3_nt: TGTGCCAGCAGCCGCCCAGAGAGGGTGGCAGATACGCAGTATTTT; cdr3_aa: CASSRPERVADTQYF
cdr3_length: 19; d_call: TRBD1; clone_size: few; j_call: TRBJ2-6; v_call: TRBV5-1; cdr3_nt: TGCGCCAGCAGCTTGGGCCGGGACAGGGTTCTCTCTGGGGCCAACGTCCTGACTTTC; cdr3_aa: CASSLGRDRVLSGANVLTF
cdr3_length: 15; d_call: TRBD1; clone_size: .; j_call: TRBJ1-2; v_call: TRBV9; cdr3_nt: TGTGCCAGCAGCGTAGATACCGGGACAGGGGGTGGCTACACCTTC; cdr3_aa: CASSVDTGTGGGYTF
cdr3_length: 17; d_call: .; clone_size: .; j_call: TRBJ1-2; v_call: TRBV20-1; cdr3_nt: TGCAGTGCTAGAGAACCCTACGACCGGGACACCAAGGGTGGCTACACCTTC; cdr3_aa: CSAREPYDRDTKGGYTF
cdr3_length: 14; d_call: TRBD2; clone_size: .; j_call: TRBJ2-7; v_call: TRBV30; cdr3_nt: TGTGCCTGGAGTGGGGGACTAGCGGGAGACGAGCAGTACTTC; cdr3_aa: CAWSGGLAGDEQYF
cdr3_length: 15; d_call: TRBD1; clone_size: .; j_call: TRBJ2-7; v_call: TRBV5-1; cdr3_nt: TGCGCCAGCAGATCAGGACAGGGAATAACCTACGAGCAGTACTTC; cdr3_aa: CASRSGQGITYEQYF
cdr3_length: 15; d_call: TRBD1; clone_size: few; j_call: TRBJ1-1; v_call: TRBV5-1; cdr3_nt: TGCGCCAGCAGCTTGGTGACAGGGAGCGGCACTGAAGCTTTCTTT; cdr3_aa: CASSLVTGSGTEAFF
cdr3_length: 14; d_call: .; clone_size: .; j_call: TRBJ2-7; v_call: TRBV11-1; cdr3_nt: TGTGCCAGCAGCGATCGGGACCACGCCTACGAGCAGTACTTC; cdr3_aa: CASSDRDHAYEQYF
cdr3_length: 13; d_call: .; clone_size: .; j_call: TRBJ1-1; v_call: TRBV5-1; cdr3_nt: TGCGCCAGCAGCATTTTCGACCTCACTGAAGCTTTCTTT; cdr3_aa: CASSIFDLTEAFF
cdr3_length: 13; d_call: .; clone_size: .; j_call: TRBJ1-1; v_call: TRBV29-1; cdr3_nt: TGCAGCGTTGGTGTCGTCGCGGCGAATGAAGCTTTCTTT; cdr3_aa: CSVGVVAANEAFF
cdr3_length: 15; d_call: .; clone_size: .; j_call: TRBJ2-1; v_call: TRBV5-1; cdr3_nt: TGCGCCAGCAGCTTGGCCTCACCCAGGGAAAATGAGCAGTTCTTC; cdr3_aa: CASSLASPRENEQFF
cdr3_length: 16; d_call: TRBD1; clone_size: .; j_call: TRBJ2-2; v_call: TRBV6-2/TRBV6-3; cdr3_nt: TGTGCCAGCAGTTACCTTGGGGACAGGGGTTCCGGGGAGCTGTTTTTT; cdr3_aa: CASSYLGDRGSGELFF
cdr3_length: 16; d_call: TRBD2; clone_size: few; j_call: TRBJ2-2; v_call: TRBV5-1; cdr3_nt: TGCGCCAGCAGCCCTACTAGCGGGAGGGCTTCCGGGGAGCTGTTTTTT; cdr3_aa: CASSPTSGRASGELFF
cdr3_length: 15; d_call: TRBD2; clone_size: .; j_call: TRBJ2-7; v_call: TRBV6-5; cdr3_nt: TGTGCCAGCAGTTACTCGCGGGGGGCCCTGGATGAGCAGTACTTC; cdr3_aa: CASSYSRGALDEQYF
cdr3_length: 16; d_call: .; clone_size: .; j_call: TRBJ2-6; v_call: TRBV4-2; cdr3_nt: TGTGCCAGCAGACCCTTTGGCGGCGTCGGGGCCAACGTCCTGACTTTC; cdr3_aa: CASRPFGGVGANVLTF
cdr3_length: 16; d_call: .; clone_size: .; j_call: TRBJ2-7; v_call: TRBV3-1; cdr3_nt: TGTGCCAGCAGCCAAGATACCCCCGTGACTTCCTACGAGCAGTACTTC; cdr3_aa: CASSQDTPVTSYEQYF
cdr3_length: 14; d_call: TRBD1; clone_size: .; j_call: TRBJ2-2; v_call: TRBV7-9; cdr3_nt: TGTGCCACTGTCGGGACAGGGAACACCGGGGAGCTGTTTTTT; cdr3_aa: CATVGTGNTGELFF
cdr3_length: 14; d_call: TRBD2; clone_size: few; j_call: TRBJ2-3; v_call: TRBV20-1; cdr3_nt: TGCAGTGCTAGGGGCGGGAGTAGCACAGATACGCAGTATTTT; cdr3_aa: CSARGGSSTDTQYF
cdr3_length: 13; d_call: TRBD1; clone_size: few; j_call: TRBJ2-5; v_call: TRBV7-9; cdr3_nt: TGTGCCAGCAGTCCAGGGGGTTTGGAGACCCAGTACTTC; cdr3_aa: CASSPGGLETQYF
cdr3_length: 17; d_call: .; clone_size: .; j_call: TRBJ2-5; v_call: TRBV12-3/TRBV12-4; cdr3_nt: TGTGCCAGCAGTTTAGCCGAGGGGGCGCTGGGGGGAGAGACCCAGTACTTC; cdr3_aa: CASSLAEGALGGETQYF
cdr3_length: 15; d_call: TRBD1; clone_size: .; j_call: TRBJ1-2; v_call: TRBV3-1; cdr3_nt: TGTGCCAGCAGCCGTCGGACAGGGCAGCCGGGGGGCTACACCTTC; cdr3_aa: CASSRRTGQPGGYTF
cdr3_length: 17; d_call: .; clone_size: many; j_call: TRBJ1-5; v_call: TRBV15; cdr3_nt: TGTGCCACCAGCAGAGGCTTGGGGGATGGAGGCAATCAGCCCCAGCATTTT; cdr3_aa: CATSRGLGDGGNQPQHF
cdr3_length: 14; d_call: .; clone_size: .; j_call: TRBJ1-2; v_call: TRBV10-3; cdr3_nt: TGTGCCATCACGGGGCGGACGGATAACTATGGCTACACCTTC; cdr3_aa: CAITGRTDNYGYTF
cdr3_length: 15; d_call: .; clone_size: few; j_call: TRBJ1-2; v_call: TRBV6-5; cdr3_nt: TGTGCCAGCAGTACCTCTACGAATAGGTTGGATGGCTACACCTTC; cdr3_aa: CASSTSTNRLDGYTF